This T cell receptor (beta chain) comes out of a study of human CD8 memory T cell subsets. Generation of TCR beta libraries used UMI-labeled 5' RACE. Per the original data handling: Clonotype counts of functional CDR3 beta ranged from about 3,000 to 20,000 in each TCR beta library. TCRdb processed the 5' RACE reads again and assigns one entry to each CDR3 protein, with no DNA. These V and J calls rely on TCRdb rather than the paper's analysis. The sample's table shows some 7,000 distinct CDR3 sequences. Study-wide results and caveats: Stem-like memory and precursor exhausted T cell populations exhibited comparably high diversity, in distinction to effector memory cells. Estimation with Chao1 suggested higher diversity among stem-like memory T cells relative to precursor exhausted T cells.

Regarding this clonotype: What it binds is unknown.

Exhausted-like traits marked the TPEX cells, which were CCR7+ PD-1+ TIGIT+ early memory CD8+ T cells. Enrichment for total CD8+ T cells was performed by negative magnetic separation. This clonotype was sampled from a human donor in good health. Input material: CD8+ T cells from PBMCs.

CDR3 in amino acids: CSARDPTGTGNYEQYF. The chain recombines TRBV20-1 with TRBJ2-7; TCRdb indicates TRBD1, and absent DNA this call remains unverified. Per the germline V gene, CDR1 is DFQATT and CDR2 is SNEGSKA (reference sequence). The CDR3 has 16 amino acids.